This TCR beta chain was obtained from a study of blood T cell repertoires in COVID-19. Methods used by the authors: It was from reference gene primer amplification that nucleated cell counts were estimated. The method was immunoSEQ multiplex PCR; TCRdb's version includes in-frame clones alone and lacks a portion of them. That table furnishes V, J and clone size, whereas the DNA furnished D and trimming. The sample lists around 250,000 clones; roughly 88% were seen once. Germline-derived CDR1 and CDR2 are MNHNY and SVGAGI (reference sequence). The CDR3 length is 16 residues. V was clipped by 4 bases and J by 3 bases; unmatched bases: 7.

This receptor was identified in a woman of 80 years or more with COVID-19, enrolled during active disease. The source material was peripheral blood. The chain uses TRBV6-6 and TRBJ2-1, with 9 bases aligning to TRBD2. The CDR3 here is CASSSGSGGNYNEQFF. The CDR3 DNA sequence: TGTGCCAGCAGTTCAGGTAGCGGGGGCAACTACAATGAGCAGTTCTTC.